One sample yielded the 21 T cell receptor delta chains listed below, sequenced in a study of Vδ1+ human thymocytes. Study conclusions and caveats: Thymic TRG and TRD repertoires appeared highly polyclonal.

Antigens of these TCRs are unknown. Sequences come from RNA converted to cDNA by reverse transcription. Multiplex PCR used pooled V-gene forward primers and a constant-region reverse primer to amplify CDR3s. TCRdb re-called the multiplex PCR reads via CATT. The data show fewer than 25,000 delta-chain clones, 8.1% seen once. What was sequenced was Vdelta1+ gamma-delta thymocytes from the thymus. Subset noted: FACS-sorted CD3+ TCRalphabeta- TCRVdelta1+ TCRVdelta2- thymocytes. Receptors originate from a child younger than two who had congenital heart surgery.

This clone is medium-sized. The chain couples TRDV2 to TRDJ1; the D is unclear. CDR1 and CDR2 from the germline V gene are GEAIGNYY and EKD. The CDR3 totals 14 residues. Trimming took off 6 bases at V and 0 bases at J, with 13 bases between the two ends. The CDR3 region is CACSTIINTDKLIF. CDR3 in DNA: TGTGCCTGTAGTACCATCATCAACACCGATAAACTCATCTTT.

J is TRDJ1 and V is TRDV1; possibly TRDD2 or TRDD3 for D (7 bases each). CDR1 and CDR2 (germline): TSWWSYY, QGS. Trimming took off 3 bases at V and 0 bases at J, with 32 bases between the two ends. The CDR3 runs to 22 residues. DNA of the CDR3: TGTGCTCTTGGGGACCCGCTCCTTCATTCCTACCGGGGGATCCCGTACACCGATAAACTCATCTTT. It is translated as CALGDPLLHSYRGIPYTDKLIF.

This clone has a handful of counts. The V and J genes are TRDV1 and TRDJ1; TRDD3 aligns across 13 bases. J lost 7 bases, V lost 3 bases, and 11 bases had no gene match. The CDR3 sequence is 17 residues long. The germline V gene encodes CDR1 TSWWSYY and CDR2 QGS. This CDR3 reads CALGDLLGDTLIGKLIF. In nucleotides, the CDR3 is TGTGCTCTTGGGGACCTACTGGGGGATACGCTGATTGGTAAACTCATCTTT.

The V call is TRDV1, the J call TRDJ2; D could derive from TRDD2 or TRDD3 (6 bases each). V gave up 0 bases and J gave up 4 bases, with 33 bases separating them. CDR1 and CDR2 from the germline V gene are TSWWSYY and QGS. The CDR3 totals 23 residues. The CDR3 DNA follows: TGTGCTCTTGGGGAACTATTAAGCCTTCCCCGACCTTCGGGGGAAACGTGGACAGCACAACTCTTCTTT. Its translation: CALGELLSLPRPSGETWTAQLFF.

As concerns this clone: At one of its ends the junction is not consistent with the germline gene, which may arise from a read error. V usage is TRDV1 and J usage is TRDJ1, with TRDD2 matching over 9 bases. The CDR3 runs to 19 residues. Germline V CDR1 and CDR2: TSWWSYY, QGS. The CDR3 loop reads CALGEHSPFLRPHSDKLIF. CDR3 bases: TGTGCTCTTGGTGAACACTCTCCCTTCCTACGCCCCCACTCCGATAAACTCATCTTT.

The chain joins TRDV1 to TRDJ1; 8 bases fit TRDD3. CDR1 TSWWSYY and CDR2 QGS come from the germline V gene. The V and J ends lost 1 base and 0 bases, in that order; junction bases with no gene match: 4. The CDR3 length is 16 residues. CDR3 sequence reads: CALGEPGGLYTDKLIF. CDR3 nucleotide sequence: TGTGCTCTTGGGGAACCTGGGGGACTTTACACCGATAAACTCATCTTT.

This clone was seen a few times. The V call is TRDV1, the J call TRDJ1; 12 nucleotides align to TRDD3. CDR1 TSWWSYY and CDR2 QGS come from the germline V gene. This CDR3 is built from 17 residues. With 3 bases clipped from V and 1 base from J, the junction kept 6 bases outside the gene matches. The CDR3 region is CALGEVLGDTSTDKLIF. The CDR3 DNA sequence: TGTGCTCTTGGGGAGGTACTGGGGGATACCAGCACCGATAAACTCATCTTT.

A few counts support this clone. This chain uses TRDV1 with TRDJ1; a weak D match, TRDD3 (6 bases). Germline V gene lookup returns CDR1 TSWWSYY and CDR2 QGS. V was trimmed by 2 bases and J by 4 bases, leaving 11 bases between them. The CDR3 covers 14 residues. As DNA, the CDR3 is TGTGCTCTTGGGGAAGAGGGGGGGGACGATAAACTCATCTTT. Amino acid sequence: CALGEEGGDDKLIF.

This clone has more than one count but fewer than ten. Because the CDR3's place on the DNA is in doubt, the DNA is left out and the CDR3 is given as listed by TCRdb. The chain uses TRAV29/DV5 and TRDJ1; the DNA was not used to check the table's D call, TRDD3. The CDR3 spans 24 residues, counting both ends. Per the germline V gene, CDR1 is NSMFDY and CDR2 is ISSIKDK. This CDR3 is CSVLLCSKCPPLFVLLGDTDKLIF.

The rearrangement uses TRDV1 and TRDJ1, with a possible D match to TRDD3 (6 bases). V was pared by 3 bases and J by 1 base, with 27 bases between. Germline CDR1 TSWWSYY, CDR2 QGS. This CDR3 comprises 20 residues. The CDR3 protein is CALGDPLIWGGIPSTDKLIF. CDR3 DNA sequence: TGTGCTCTTGGGGATCCCCTAATCTGGGGAGGCATACCGTCCACCGATAAACTCATCTTT.

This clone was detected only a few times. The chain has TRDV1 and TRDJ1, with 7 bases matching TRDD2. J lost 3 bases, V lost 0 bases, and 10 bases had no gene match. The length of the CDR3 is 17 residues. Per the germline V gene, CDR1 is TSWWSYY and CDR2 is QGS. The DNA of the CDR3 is TGTGCTCTTGGGGAACTATCTTGGGCCTTCCTGGCCGATAAACTCATCTTT. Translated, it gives CALGELSWAFLADKLIF.

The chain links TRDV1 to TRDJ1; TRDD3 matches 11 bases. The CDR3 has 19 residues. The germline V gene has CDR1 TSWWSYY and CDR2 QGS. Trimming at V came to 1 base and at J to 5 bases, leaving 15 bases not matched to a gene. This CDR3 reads CALGEPLRPRLGDTDKLIF. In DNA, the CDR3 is TGTGCTCTTGGGGAACCCCTACGTCCTCGGCTGGGGGATACTGATAAACTCATCTTT.

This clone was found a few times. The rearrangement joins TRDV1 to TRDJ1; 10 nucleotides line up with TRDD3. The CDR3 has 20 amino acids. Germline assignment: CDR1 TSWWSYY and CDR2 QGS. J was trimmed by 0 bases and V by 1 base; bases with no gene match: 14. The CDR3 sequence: CALGEQPSTGGSAYTDKLIF. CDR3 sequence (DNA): TGTGCTCTTGGGGAACAACCTAGTACTGGGGGATCGGCGTACACCGATAAACTCATCTTT.

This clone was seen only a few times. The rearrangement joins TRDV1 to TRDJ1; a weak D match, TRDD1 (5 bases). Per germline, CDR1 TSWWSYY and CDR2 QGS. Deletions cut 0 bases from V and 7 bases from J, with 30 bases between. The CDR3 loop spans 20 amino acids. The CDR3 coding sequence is TGTGCTCTTGGGGAACTTCAAATACCTTACCCGGGGCCGACAGAGGTTAAACTCATCTTT. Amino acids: CALGELQIPYPGPTEVKLIF.

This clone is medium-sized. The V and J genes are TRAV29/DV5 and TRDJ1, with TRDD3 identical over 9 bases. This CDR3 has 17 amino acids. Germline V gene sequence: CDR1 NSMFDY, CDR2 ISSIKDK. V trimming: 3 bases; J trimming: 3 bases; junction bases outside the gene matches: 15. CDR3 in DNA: TGTGCAGCAACCGTCCTTTGCTGGGGGATCGTCTCCGATAAACTCATCTTT. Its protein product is CAATVLCWGIVSDKLIF.

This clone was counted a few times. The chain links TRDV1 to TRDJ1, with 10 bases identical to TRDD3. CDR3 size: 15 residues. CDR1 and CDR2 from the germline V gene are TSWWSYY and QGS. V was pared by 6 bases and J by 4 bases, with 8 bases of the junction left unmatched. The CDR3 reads CALGHWGIDYDKLIF. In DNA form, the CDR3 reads TGTGCTCTTGGCCACTGGGGGATCGACTACGATAAACTCATCTTT.

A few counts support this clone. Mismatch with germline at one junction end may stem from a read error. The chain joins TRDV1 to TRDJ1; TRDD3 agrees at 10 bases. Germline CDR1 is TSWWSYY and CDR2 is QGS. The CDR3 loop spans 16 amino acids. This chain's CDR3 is CALGKLTGGYTDKLIF. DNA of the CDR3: TGTGCTCTTGGGAAACTTACTGGGGGATACACCGATAAACTCATCTTT.

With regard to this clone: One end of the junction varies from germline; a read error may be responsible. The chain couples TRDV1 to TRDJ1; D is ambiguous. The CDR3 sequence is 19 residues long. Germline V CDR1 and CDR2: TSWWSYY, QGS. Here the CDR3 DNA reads TGTGCTCTTGTGGAACCCGAAGAGGAGTCTGCCCAAAATACCGATAAACTCATCTTT. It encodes CALVEPEEESAQNTDKLIF.

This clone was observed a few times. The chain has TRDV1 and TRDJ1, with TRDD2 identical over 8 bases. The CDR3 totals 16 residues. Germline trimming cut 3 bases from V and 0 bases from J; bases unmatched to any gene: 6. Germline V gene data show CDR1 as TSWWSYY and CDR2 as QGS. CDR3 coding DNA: TGTGCTCTTGGGGAGGCTTCCTACTGTTACACCGATAAACTCATCTTT. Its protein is CALGEASYCYTDKLIF.

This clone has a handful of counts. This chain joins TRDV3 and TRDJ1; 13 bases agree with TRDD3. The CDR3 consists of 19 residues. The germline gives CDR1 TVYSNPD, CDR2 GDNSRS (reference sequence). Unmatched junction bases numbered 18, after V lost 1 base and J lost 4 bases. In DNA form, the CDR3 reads TGTGCCTTTACTCCCCCTCCTCTACTACTGGGGGATACGCTCGATAAACTCATCTTT. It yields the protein CAFTPPPLLLGDTLDKLIF.

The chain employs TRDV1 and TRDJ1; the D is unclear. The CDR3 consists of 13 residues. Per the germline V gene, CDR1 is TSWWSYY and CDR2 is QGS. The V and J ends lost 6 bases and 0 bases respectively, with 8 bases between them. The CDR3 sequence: CALGPIYTDKLIF. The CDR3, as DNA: TGTGCTCTTGGACCTATTTACACCGATAAACTCATCTTT.